A single sample gave rise to the 32 T cell receptor beta chains below, sequenced in a study of blood T cells in healthy people across ages. The authors ran a second PCR of about 7 to 11 cycles using a sample-barcoded 5' primer and a J-beta primer mix. TCRdb redid the calling of the 5' RACE reads with MiXCR, one entry per CDR3 protein. The sample carries under 1,100,000 distinct CDR3 sequences, less than 25% recorded once. The same specimen was also included in a second study, on T cells of mothers and their children.

What was sequenced was blood. The receptor source for this set is a girl aged 2-10 years in good health.

The chain is built from TRBV29-1 and TRBJ2-5; TRBD1 might be the D (6 bases). This CDR3 comprises 14 residues. Germline CDR1 SQVTM, CDR2 ANQGSEA. The ends were cut back, 2 bases at V and 2 bases at J, with 12 bases in the middle. The CDR3 DNA sequence: TGCAGCGTTGAAATTCTTCAGGGGCAAGAGACCCAGTACTTC. Amino acids: CSVEILQGQETQYF.

The V and J genes are TRBV5-1 and TRBJ2-7, with 11 positions matching TRBD1. V gave up 0 bases and J gave up 7 bases; unmatched junction bases: 6. This CDR3 contains 15 residues. CDR1 is SGHRS and CDR2 is YFSETQ in the germline V gene. The CDR3 loop is CASSLGGQGAGEQYF. The CDR3 DNA reads as TGCGCCAGCAGCTTGGGCGGACAGGGGGCGGGGGAGCAGTACTTC. The full variable domain, completed using reference TRBV5-1 and TRBJ2-7, is KAGVTQTPRYLIKTRGQQVTLSCSPISGHRSVSWYQQTPGQGLQFLFEYFSETQRNKGNFPGRFSGRQFSNSRSEMNVSTLELGDSALYLCASSLGGQGAGEQYFGPGTRLTVT.

Only a few counts were recorded for this clonotype. The chain combines TRBV29-1 with TRBJ2-1; D perhaps matches TRBD2 (6 bases). The CDR3 is 12 residues long. Per germline, CDR1 SQVTM and CDR2 ANQGSEA. The V and J ends lost 5 bases and 6 bases respectively, with 11 bases between them. The CDR3: CSVQAGRNEQFF. Here the CDR3 DNA reads TGCAGCGTTCAGGCGGGACGCAATGAGCAGTTCTTC.

V and J are TRBV28 and TRBJ2-3, with D uncertain. This CDR3 has 13 residues. Germline CDR1 is MDHEN and CDR2 is SYDVKM. CDR3 residues: CASSGQDTDTQYF. CDR3 coding DNA: TGTGCGTCTTCGGGTCAGGACACAGATACGCAGTATTTT.

This clonotype was detected a few times. This chain links TRBV18 with TRBJ2-7; D uncertain. The CDR3 totals 14 residues. Trimming took 3 bases from V and 3 from J, leaving 12 bases between them. Germline CDR1 reads KGHSH; CDR2 reads LQKENI. The chain's CDR3 is CASSPGRALYEQYF. CDR3 nucleotides: TGTGCCAGCTCACCGGGTAGAGCCCTCTACGAGCAGTACTTC.

The table lists this clonotype with a few counts. The chain uses TRBV12-3 or TRBV12-4 and TRBJ1-4, with D hard to call. Deletions cut 1 base from V and 5 bases from J, with 11 bases between. This CDR3 is 15 amino acids long. CDR3: CASSLGVLRNEKLFF. The CDR3 DNA reads as TGTGCCAGCAGTTTAGGGGTTTTAAGGAATGAAAAACTGTTTTTT.

This chain links TRBV9 with TRBJ1-1; tentative D call: TRBD1 (6 bases). This CDR3 is built from 15 residues. V lost 3 bases and J 0 bases, leaving 12 bases between the germline ends. Germline assignment: CDR1 SGDLS and CDR2 YYNGEE. CDR3 sequence reads: CASSAAGDLNTEAFF. The CDR3, as DNA: TGTGCCAGCAGCGCCGCAGGGGATTTGAACACTGAAGCTTTCTTT.

This clonotype turned up a few times. V usage is TRBV2 and J usage is TRBJ1-2; no reliable D call. V lost 3 bases, J lost 3 bases, and 8 bases lay in between. The germline CDR1 and CDR2 sequences are SNHLY and FYNNEI. CDR3 length equals 13 residues. For the CDR3, the DNA is TGTGCCAGCAGTGACCGGAGCGACTATGGCTACACCTTC. Its translation is CASSDRSDYGYTF.

The chain couples TRBV7-2 to TRBJ1-2; no definite D call. Trimming stripped 1 base from V and 6 bases from J, with 12 bases between. This CDR3 is built from 14 residues. CDR1 and CDR2 from the germline V gene are SGHTA and FQGNSA. The CDR3 loop is CASSLGTALDGYTF. DNA of the CDR3: TGTGCCAGCAGCTTAGGAACAGCACTCGATGGCTACACCTTC. Full variable domain (outside the CDR3, taken from reference TRBV7-2 and TRBJ1-2): GAGVSQSPSNKVTEKGKDVELRCDPISGHTALYWYRQSLGQGLEFLIYFQGNSAPDKSGLPSDRFSAERTGGSVSTLTIQRTQQEDSAVYLCASSLGTALDGYTFGSGTRLTVV.

The genes are TRBV24-1 and TRBJ2-5; D possibly matches TRBD1 or TRBD2 (5 bases each). CDR1 is KGHDR, CDR2 SFDVKD, per germline. V shed 5 bases and J shed 4 bases, with 10 bases lying between them. The CDR3 has 13 amino acids. The CDR3 DNA reads TGTGCCACCAGTGCGGCAGGGAGAGAGACCCAGTACTTC. It yields the protein CATSAAGRETQYF.

This chain links TRBV29-1 with TRBJ2-5, with D unclear. Germline assignment: CDR1 SQVTM and CDR2 ANQGSEA. The V gene lost 6 bases and the J gene lost 0 bases, with 17 bases spanning the gap. The CDR3 runs 15 residues. CDR3 loop: CSVKYGQLYQETQYF. CDR3 sequence (DNA): TGCAGCGTGAAGTACGGTCAGCTGTACCAAGAGACCCAGTACTTC.

This clonotype was counted between two and nine times. This sequence joins TRBV6-2 or TRBV6-3 and TRBJ2-5; 7 bases align to TRBD1. Per the germline V gene, CDR1 is MNHEY and CDR2 is SVGEGT. V gave up 4 bases and J gave up 5 bases; unmatched junction bases: 7. The CDR3 is 14 amino acids. This CDR3 reads CASSLETGKETQYF. CDR3 in DNA: TGTGCCAGCAGTTTAGAGACAGGGAAGGAGACCCAGTACTTC.

The table lists this clonotype with a few counts. V usage is TRBV7-9 and J usage is TRBJ2-7; D tentatively fits TRBD1 or TRBD2 (5 bases each). The CDR3 loop spans 12 amino acids. Per germline, CDR1 SEHNR and CDR2 FQNEAQ (reference sequence). V was pared by 8 bases and J by 0 bases, with 8 bases between. CDR3 region: CASGDASYEQYF. Written as DNA, the CDR3 is TGTGCCAGCGGGGACGCCTCCTACGAGCAGTACTTC.

The chain joins TRBV2 to TRBJ2-2; tentatively, D is TRBD2 (6 bases). CDR1 SNHLY and CDR2 FYNNEI come from the germline V gene. There are 16 residues in the CDR3. V lost 5 bases and J lost 4, with 17 bases in between. CDR3 in DNA: TGTGCCAGCAGTTCAGAGGCGGGACGGGTCACCGGGGAGCTGTTTTTT. Translating gives CASSSEAGRVTGELFF.

The chain couples TRBV9 to TRBJ2-1; D not resolved. The CDR3 has 12 amino acids. In germline, CDR1 is SGDLS, CDR2 YYNGEE. Trimming took off 3 bases at V and 6 bases at J, with 7 bases between the two ends. In nucleotides, the CDR3 is TGTGCCAGCAGCGAGCATCCCAATGAGCAGTTCTTC. Translated: CASSEHPNEQFF.

The chain couples TRBV29-1 to TRBJ1-2; D call uncertain. V lost 2 bases, J lost 6 bases, and 7 bases lay in between. The CDR3 covers 11 residues. Per the germline V gene, CDR1 is SQVTM and CDR2 is ANQGSEA. The CDR3 sequence is CSVEKVHGYTF. DNA of the CDR3: TGCAGCGTTGAAAAGGTCCATGGCTACACCTTC. Variable domain in full (rest from reference TRBV29-1 and TRBJ1-2): SAVISQKPSRDICQRGTSLTIQCQVDSQVTMMFWYRQQPGQSLTLIATANQGSEATYESGFVIDKFPISRPNLTFSTLTVSNMSPEDSSIYLCSVEKVHGYTFGSGTRLTVV.

The chain has TRBV29-1 and TRBJ1-2; D unresolved. The CDR3 is 11 amino acids. CDR1 is SQVTM and CDR2 is ANQGSEA in the germline V gene. Deletions cut 3 bases from V and 7 bases from J, with 9 bases between. Here the CDR3 DNA reads TGCAGCGTTGACATGGGGAGTGGCTACACCTTC. Translated, it gives CSVDMGSGYTF.

The chain recombines TRBV7-2 with TRBJ1-3; 7 nucleotides agree with TRBD1. This CDR3 spans 15 amino acids. Germline-derived CDR1 and CDR2 are SGHTA and FQGNSA. The ends lost 5 bases at V and 4 bases at J; junction bases unmatched: 8. CDR3 in amino acids: CASSITGTDGNTIYF. DNA for the CDR3: TGTGCCAGCAGCATAACCGGGACAGACGGAAACACCATATATTTT.

The chain joins TRBV5-1 to TRBJ2-7, with D perhaps matching TRBD2 (5 bases). Germline-derived CDR1 and CDR2 are SGHRS and YFSETQ. Trimming shortened V by 3 bases and J by 5 bases, and 9 bases separated the two germline ends. CDR3 length equals 12 residues. CDR3 loop: CASSYEGHEQYF. The DNA for the CDR3 is TGCGCCAGCAGCTACGAGGGCCACGAGCAGTACTTC.

V usage is TRBV29-1 and J usage is TRBJ2-1; maybe TRBD1 (5 bases). Germline-derived CDR1 and CDR2 are SQVTM and ANQGSEA. V shed 3 bases and J shed 5 bases, with 17 bases lying between them. The CDR3 has 15 amino acids. The CDR3 loop reads CSVEYQGTLDNEQFF. The CDR3 DNA reads TGCAGCGTTGAGTATCAGGGTACCTTGGACAATGAGCAGTTCTTC.

The rearrangement joins TRBV9 to TRBJ2-7; 9 nucleotides line up with TRBD2. CDR1 is SGDLS and CDR2 is YYNGEE in the germline V gene. The CDR3 length is 16 residues. V lost 0 bases to trimming and J lost 5 bases; unmatched junction nucleotides: 9. The CDR3 bases are TGTGCCAGCAGCGTAGTAGCGGGGGAGCCTATTGACGAGCAGTACTTC. The encoded protein is CASSVVAGEPIDEQYF.

This clonotype was detected only a few times. V is TRBV6-5 and J is TRBJ2-2; D is uncertain. V dropped 0 bases and J dropped 6 bases, with 5 bases sitting between them. There are 13 residues in the CDR3. Germline CDR1 MNHEY, CDR2 SVGAGI. CDR3 sequence (DNA): TGTGCCAGCAGTTACTCCGCGGCCGGGGAGCTGTTTTTT. This codes for CASSYSAAGELFF.

This clonotype has just a few counts. The rearrangement links TRBV4-2 to TRBJ2-7; D not resolved. Germline lookup yields CDR1 LGHNA and CDR2 YNFKEQ. This CDR3 spans 16 amino acids. Trimming took 0 bases from V and 0 from J, leaving 12 bases between them. The CDR3 loop reads CASSQDSDSSSYEQYF. DNA for the CDR3: TGTGCCAGCAGCCAAGATTCAGACTCTAGCTCCTACGAGCAGTACTTC.

The chain recombines TRBV28 with TRBJ1-2, with a possible D match to TRBD1 (6 bases). The CDR3 sequence is 13 residues long. Trimming pared 6 bases from V and 3 bases from J, leaving 11 bases between. Germline-derived CDR1 and CDR2 are MDHEN and SYDVKM. The CDR3 here is CASSSPGDYGYTF. The CDR3 nucleotides read TGTGCCAGCAGCAGTCCAGGGGACTATGGCTACACCTTC.

This clonotype turned up a few times. V and J are TRBV29-1 and TRBJ2-5; D may match TRBD1 or TRBD2 (6 bases each). Trimming took off 7 bases at V and 3 bases at J, with 15 bases between the two ends. This CDR3 spans 13 amino acids. Germline lookup yields CDR1 SQVTM and CDR2 ANQGSEA. DNA for the CDR3: TGCAGCGCTCGATTTAGGGGGGAAGAGACCCAGTACTTC. Translating it yields CSARFRGEETQYF.

The rearrangement uses TRBV10-3 and TRBJ2-1; 13 bases line up with TRBD2. The CDR3 is made up of 15 amino acids. The junction had 1 base not matched to a gene; V was cut back by 4 bases and J by 4 bases. The germline CDR1 and CDR2 sequences are ENHRY and SYGVKD. CDR3 sequence: CAISGTSGRYNEQFF. The DNA for the CDR3 is TGTGCCATCAGTGGGACTAGCGGGAGATACAATGAGCAGTTCTTC.

The chain employs TRBV11-1 and TRBJ2-1; D may be TRBD1 or TRBD2 (7 bases each). CDR1 and CDR2 (germline): SGHAT, FQDESV (reference sequence). Trimming left V 3 bases short and J 7 bases short, with 13 bases between. The CDR3 is made up of 14 amino acids. CDR3 sequence (DNA): TGTGCCAGCAGCTTGGGAGGGGGCCTGAATGAGCAGTTCTTC. Translated: CASSLGGGLNEQFF.

In this sample, this clonotype turned up a few times. This rearrangement joins TRBV29-1 to TRBJ2-3; D is unresolved. Germline lookup yields CDR1 SQVTM and CDR2 ANQGSEA. Trimming removed 6 bases at V and 6 bases at J, with 10 bases between. The CDR3 extends over 11 amino acids. In DNA form, the CDR3 reads TGCAGCGTGGCCTACACGGATACGCAGTATTTT. Translated: CSVAYTDTQYF.

Only a few counts were recorded for this clonotype. The genes are TRBV20-1 and TRBJ2-5; D not certain. The J call may be mistaken, given a closer DNA end match to TRBJ2-7. Germline CDR1 reads DFQATT; CDR2 reads SNEGSKA (reference sequence). This CDR3 spans 14 amino acids. The CDR3 bases are TGCAGTGCTAGACGGACGAAACACTCCTACGAGCAGTACTTC. Protein sequence: CSARRTKHSYEQYF.

The rearrangement joins TRBV20-1 to TRBJ2-5, with D possibly TRBD2 on 5 matching bases. Germline CDR1 and CDR2: DFQATT and SNEGSKA (reference sequence). The CDR3 is made up of 13 amino acids. Trimming removed 6 bases at V and 4 bases at J, with 15 bases between. The CDR3 loop is CSAAAFEGETQYF. In nucleotides, the CDR3 is TGCAGTGCGGCAGCCTTTGAGGGAGAGACCCAGTACTTC.

This clonotype was seen only a few times. The chain uses TRBV12-3 or TRBV12-4 and TRBJ2-2; D is tentatively TRBD1 or TRBD2 (5 bases each). CDR3 length: 14 amino acids. Trimming pared 8 bases from V and 0 bases from J, leaving 10 bases between. CDR3 DNA sequence: TGTGCCAGCGCTGGGACGCCGAACACCGGGGAGCTGTTTTTT. The encoded protein is CASAGTPNTGELFF.

The V and J genes are TRBV12-3 or TRBV12-4 and TRBJ2-1, with D hard to call. The CDR3 spans 18 residues. V was shortened by 2 bases and J by 0 bases, with 17 bases between the two germline ends. The CDR3 DNA follows: TGTGCCAGCAGTTTAAGCCCCAAACTTGCAGGCTCCTACAATGAGCAGTTCTTC. It yields the protein CASSLSPKLAGSYNEQFF.